These T cell receptor beta chains were read from a single sample in a study of a mutant IDH1 vaccine in newly diagnosed glioma. Their specific antigens are unknown. Sequenced by immunoSEQ multiplex PCR; TCRdb stores in-frame clones only, minus some. The repertoire holds roughly 51,000 clones, with 70% to 85% as singletons. The sample in question was PBMCs, obtained from a glioma patient whose treatment included an IDH1 peptide vaccine. The receptors derive from a woman aged 25-40 years with glioma. Some clones in this sample may be carry-over from other donors' samples. Both conserved end residues are part of each CDR3. The D gene is left open where the match is weak. Not every row has a clone size; where given, it reads once, few, many or a size class.

CDR3 | DNA | V | D | size | J
CSVAPGTSGPETQYF | TGCAGCGTTGCCCCGGGGACCTCGGGACCAGAGACCCAGTACTTC | TRBV29-1 | - | - | TRBJ2-5
CASSYGYRGGETQYF | TGTGCCAGCAGTTACGGTTACAGGGGAGGGGAGACCCAGTACTTC | TRBV6-5 | - | - | TRBJ2-5
CSGGRGLDTQYF | TGCAGCGGGGGTAGGGGGCTAGATACGCAGTATTTT | TRBV29-1 | TRBD1 | - | TRBJ2-3
CSVGDRQGNTEAFF | TGCAGCGTTGGGGATCGACAGGGAAACACTGAAGCTTTCTTT | TRBV29-1 | TRBD1 | few | TRBJ1-1
CASTTRLAGPYEQYF | TGTGCCAGCACAACCCGACTAGCCGGACCCTACGAGCAGTACTTC | TRBV21-1 | - | - | TRBJ2-7
CASSYIGQGLGTEAFF | TGCGCCAGCAGTTATATCGGACAGGGCCTGGGGACTGAAGCTTTCTTT | TRBV5-1 | TRBD1 | - | TRBJ1-1
CSVAIVSGNTIYF | TGCAGCGTTGCTATTGTCTCTGGAAACACCATATATTTT | TRBV29-1 | - | - | TRBJ1-3
CAISSQGENTEAFF | TGTGCCATCAGTAGTCAGGGCGAGAACACTGAAGCTTTCTTT | TRBV10-3 | - | - | TRBJ1-1
CASSVLGESTDTQYF | TGTGCCAGTAGCGTCTTGGGGGAGAGCACAGATACGCAGTATTTT | TRBV19 | - | - | TRBJ2-3
CSVVGQGAGSTEAFF | TGCAGCGTTGTCGGGCAGGGGGCAGGGAGCACTGAAGCTTTCTTT | TRBV29-1 | TRBD1 | - | TRBJ1-1
CASSETGNTEAFF | TGTGCCAGCAGTGAAACGGGGAACACTGAAGCTTTCTTT | TRBV6-1 | - | - | TRBJ1-1
CATSRVGSTSDF | TGTGCCACCAGCAGAGTCGGGTCGACGAGTGATTTT | TRBV15 | - | - | TRBJ2-3
CASSVYMGEGENIQYF | TGTGCCAGCAGTGTTTATATGGGGGAGGGGGAGAACATTCAGTACTTC | TRBV2 | - | once | TRBJ2-4
CASNTAVRSIGGNTIYF | TGTGCCAGCAACACAGCCGTCAGGAGTATTGGTGGAAACACCATATATTTT | TRBV28 | - | - | TRBJ1-3
CASSQPRGGTDPIPPGAQYF | TGCGCCAGCAGCCAACCAAGAGGGGGGACAGATCCCATTCCCCCAGGGGCGCAGTATTTT | TRBV4-1 | - | - | TRBJ2-3
CASSVRTGNQPQHF | TGTGCCAGCAGTGTACGGACAGGCAATCAGCCCCAGCATTTT | TRBV27 | - | few | TRBJ1-5
CAWSTPYEQYF | TGTGCCTGGAGTACTCCATACGAGCAGTACTTC | TRBV30 | - | - | TRBJ2-7
CASSYTESYGYTF | TGTGCCAGCAGTTACACCGAATCCTATGGCTACACCTTC | TRBV6-5 | - | - | TRBJ1-2